Listed below are T cell receptor beta chains from one sample, sequenced in a study of tumor and adjacent non-tumor tissue in lung cancer. From the multiplex PCR reads, TCRdb called clonotypes with MiXCR, one entry per CDR3 protein. The sample includes around 99,000 distinct CDR3 sequences, about 63% of them seen just once. The sample comprised distant non-tumor lung tissue. The source is a man between 60 and 75 years old with non-small cell lung cancer. The CDR3 runs from the conserved cysteine through the conserved F or W. D genes are given only for firm matches. Only part of the rows carry a size: once, few, many, or a class if the clone is expanded.

>TRBJ2-7|TRBV11-1|NA|once
CACSLSRPYEQYF
>TRBJ1-4|TRBV6-5|NA|NA
CANSYLGGNEKLLF
>TRBJ2-1|TRBV29-1|NA|once
CNVEGKHNSYNEQFF
>TRBJ1-2|TRBV29-1|NA|many
CSVEGSGAESNYGYTF
>TRBJ1-6|TRBV20-1|NA|many
CSARVGRARESLHF
>TRBJ2-7|TRBV4-2|TRBD2|NA
CASSQASSGSSYEQYF
>TRBJ2-5|TRBV12-3/TRBV12-4|TRBD2|many
CASSSWTSGKETQYF
>TRBJ2-2|TRBV11-1|NA|NA
CASSSTGELFF
>TRBJ2-7|TRBV6-8|TRBD2|many
CASRARLADTYEQYF
>TRBJ2-7|TRBV6-5|TRBD2|many
CASSLPPGTSGTYEQYF
>TRBJ2-7|TRBV11-1|TRBD2|medium-sized
CASSLRTSGRYEQYF
>TRBJ2-1|TRBV5-1|NA|few
CASRPAGPYNEQFF
>TRBJ2-3|TRBV5-1|NA|NA
CASSLLVGVKDMQYF
>TRBJ2-7|TRBV20-1|TRBD2|NA
CSAREGSGSYKQYF
>TRBJ2-1|TRBV12-3/TRBV12-4|TRBD2|NA
CASGLPPAGGGYNEQFF
>TRBJ2-2|TRBV11-2|NA|NA
CASSSGKNTVELFF
>TRBJ2-2|TRBV12-3/TRBV12-4|NA|few
CASSHTGAGELFF
>TRBJ1-5|TRBV6-6|TRBD1|many
CATLGGGTGGQPQHF
>TRBJ1-2|TRBV11-1|NA|NA
CAGNLERQTYGCTF
>TRBJ2-7|TRBV19|NA|NA
CPSSFGVHNEQYF
>TRBJ1-6|TRBV4-3|NA|many
CASSQESQNNSPLHF
>TRBJ2-5|TRBV12-3/TRBV12-4|NA|once
CAIPSVGDWQETQYF
>TRBJ1-3|TRBV6-6|NA|NA
CASSCNRAGENGNTIYF